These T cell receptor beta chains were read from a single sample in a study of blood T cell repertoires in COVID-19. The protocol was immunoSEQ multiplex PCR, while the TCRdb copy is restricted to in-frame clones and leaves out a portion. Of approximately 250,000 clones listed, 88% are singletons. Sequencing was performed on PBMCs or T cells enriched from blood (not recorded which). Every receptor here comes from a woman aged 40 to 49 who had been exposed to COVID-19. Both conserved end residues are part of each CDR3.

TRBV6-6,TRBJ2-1,CASFGTGAVNEQFF
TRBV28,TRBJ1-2,CASSLVGGAKRHYGYTF
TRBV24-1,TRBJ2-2,CATSIQSPWTGELFF
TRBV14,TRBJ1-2,CASSQNRGGGYTF
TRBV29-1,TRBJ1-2,CSVEGQYGYTF
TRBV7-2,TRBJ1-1,CASSNTAGFNTEAFF
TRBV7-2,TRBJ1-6,CASRTDAGQGNSPLHF
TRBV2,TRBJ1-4,CASRGQLVTNEKLFF
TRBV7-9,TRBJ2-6,CASRDRETVLTF
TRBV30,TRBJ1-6,CAAEPGVPYNSPLHF
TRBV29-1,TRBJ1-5,CSAILPGINQPQHF
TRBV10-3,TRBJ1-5,CAISESRSGGQPQHF
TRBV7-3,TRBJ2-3,CASSFSGGSTDTQYF
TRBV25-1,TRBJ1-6,CASSRTGARVYSPLHF
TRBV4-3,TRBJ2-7,CASSHVGQGSYEQYF
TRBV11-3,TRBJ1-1,CASSQGWGNTEAFF
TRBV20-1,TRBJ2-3,CSASMRGAFTDTQYF
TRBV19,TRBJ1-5,CASSIEQYSNQPQHF
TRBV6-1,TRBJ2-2,CASSESSGTGWGTGELFF
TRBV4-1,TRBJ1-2,CASSHPIGGARGYTF
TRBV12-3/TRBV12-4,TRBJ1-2,CASSPPLTGGYTF
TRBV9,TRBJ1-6,CASSGITGANNSPLHF
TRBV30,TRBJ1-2,CAWSLGTGYYGYTF